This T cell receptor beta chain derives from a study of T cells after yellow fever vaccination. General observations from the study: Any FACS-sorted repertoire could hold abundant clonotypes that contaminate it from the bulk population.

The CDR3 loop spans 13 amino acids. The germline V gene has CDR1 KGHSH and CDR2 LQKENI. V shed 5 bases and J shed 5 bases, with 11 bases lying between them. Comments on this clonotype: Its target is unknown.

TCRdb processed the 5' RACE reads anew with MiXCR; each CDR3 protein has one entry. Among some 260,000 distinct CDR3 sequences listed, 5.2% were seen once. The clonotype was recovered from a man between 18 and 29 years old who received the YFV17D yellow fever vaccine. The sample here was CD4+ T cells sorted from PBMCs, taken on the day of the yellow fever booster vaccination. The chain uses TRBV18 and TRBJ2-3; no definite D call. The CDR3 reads CASSSTNGDTQYF. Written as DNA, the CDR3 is TGTGCCAGCTCATCTACCAATGGAGATACGCAGTATTTT.